This T cell receptor (beta chain) was documented in a study of cytomegalovirus exposure and HLA in healthy donors. Findings and caveats of the study: An observed cluster of highly shared sequence variants was recorded as a likely sequencing artifact. Being productive about 90% or about 30% of the time was typical of most TCR beta V segments in an earlier analysis.

The PCR was carried out with 60 Vbeta primers and 13 Jbeta primers. Sequenced by immunoSEQ multiplex PCR; TCRdb stores in-frame clones only, minus some. The sample comprises approximately 74,000 clones, 55% to 75% of which are singletons, and approximately 5.8% rests with the top ten. Losses at the gene ends were 5 bases for V and 2 bases for J; bases not matched to a gene: 5. The CDR3 is 15 amino acids. In germline, CDR1 is LNHDA, CDR2 SQIVND (reference sequence). This clone has only a few counts. Its specificity is not known. Sequenced: PBMCs. The source of this sequence is a man aged 30-40 years in good health and CMV-seropositive. This chain joins TRBV19 and TRBJ2-5; 10 bases are a match to TRBD1. In DNA, the CDR3 is TGTGCCAGTAGTGGGGACAGGGGCCGACAAGAGACCCAGTACTTC. As protein: CASSGDRGRQETQYF.